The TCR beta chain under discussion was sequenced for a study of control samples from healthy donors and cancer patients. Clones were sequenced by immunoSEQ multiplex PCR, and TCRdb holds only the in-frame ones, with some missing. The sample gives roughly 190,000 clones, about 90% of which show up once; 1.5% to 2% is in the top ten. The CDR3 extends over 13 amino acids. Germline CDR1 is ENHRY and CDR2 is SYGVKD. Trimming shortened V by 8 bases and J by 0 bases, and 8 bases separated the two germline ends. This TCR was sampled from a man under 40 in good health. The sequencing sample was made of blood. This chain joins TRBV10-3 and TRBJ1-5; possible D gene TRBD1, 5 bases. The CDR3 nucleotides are TGTGCCATCGGGGGGTATAGCAATCAGCCCCAGCATTTT. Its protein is CAIGGYSNQPQHF.